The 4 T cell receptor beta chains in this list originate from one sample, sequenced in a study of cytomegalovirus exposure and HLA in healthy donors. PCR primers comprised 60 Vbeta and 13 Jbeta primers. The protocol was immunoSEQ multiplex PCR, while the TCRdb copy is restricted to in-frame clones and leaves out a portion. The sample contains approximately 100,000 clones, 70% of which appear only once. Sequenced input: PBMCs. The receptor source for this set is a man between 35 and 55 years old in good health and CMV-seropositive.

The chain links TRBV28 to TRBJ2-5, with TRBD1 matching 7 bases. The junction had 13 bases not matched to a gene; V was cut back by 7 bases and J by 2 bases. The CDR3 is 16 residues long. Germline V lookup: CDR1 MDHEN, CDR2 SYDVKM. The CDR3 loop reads CASITVRGTAQETQYF. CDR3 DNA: TGTGCCAGCATTACCGTTAGGGGGACAGCACAAGAGACCCAGTACTTC.

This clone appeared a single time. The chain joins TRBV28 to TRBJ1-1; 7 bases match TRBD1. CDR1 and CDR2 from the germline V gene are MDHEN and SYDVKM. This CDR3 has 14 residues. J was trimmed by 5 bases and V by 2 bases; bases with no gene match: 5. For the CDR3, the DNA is TGTGCCAGCAGTTTAGAGGGGGCGAATACTGAAGCTTTCTTT. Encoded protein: CASSLEGANTEAFF.

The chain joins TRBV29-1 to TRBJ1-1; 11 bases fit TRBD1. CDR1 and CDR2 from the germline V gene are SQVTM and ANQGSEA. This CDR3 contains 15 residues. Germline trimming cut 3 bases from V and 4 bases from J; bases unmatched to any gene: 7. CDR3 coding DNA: TGCAGCGTTGATTATGGCGGGACAGGGGGCACTGAAGCTTTCTTT. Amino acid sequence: CSVDYGGTGGTEAFF.

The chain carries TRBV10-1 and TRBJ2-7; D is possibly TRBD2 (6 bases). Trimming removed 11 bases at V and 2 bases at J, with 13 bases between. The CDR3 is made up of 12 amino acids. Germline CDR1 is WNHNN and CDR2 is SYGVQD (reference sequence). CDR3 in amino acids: CAGGTVTYEQYF. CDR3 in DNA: TGCGCCGGGGGGACGGTAACCTACGAGCAGTACTTC.